This T cell receptor (beta chain) was recorded in a study of blood T cell repertoires in COVID-19. The V gene's germline CDR1 is SGHVS and CDR2 FQNEAQ. The length of the CDR3 is 13 residues. Trimming shortened V by 1 base and J by 11 bases, and 9 bases separated the two germline ends. TCRdb's copy holds only in-frame clones and misses some; the assay was immunoSEQ multiplex PCR. The data hold around 41,000 clones, with 88% observed a single time. The source of this sequence is a human donor in a cohort sampled during active COVID-19. The V call is TRBV7-8, the J call TRBJ1-6; D gene ambiguous. Sequenced input: peripheral blood. Here the CDR3 reads CASSLVGGAPLHF. The CDR3 DNA is TGTGCCAGCAGCTTAGTTGGTGGAGCACCCCTCCACTTT.